A single T cell receptor (beta chain) is shown here with its context. Its target is unknown. This CDR3 is built from 13 residues. V dropped 5 bases and J dropped 2 bases, with 9 bases sitting between them. CDR1 and CDR2 (germline): MDHEN, SYDVKM. Clones were read by immunoSEQ multiplex PCR, and TCRdb kept only the in-frame ones, dropping some. Of some 110,000 clones listed, around 88% are singletons. This entry is derived from a study of cytomegalovirus exposure and HLA in healthy donors. Study-level findings and limits: Within the approximately 110 validation repertoires, first-cohort TCR clusters tended to co-occur, according to a later analysis.

Sequenced input: PBMCs. The chain recombines TRBV28 with TRBJ1-2; possibly TRBD1 for D (6 bases). The source of this sequence is a man aged 18 to 29 in good health and CMV-seronegative. CDR3 DNA sequence: TGTGCCAGCAGTATACAGGGCAACTATGGCTACACCTTC. Translated, it gives CASSIQGNYGYTF.